The present T cell receptor beta chain was sequenced within a study of blood T cell repertoires in COVID-19. Study-wide background: Donors in the United States, Italy and Spain gave samples during acute or convalescent COVID-19. From T cells, B-cell-depleted T cells, or PBMCs came the material, which was cDNA or gDNA.

As originally analysed: The assay estimated nucleated cells by amplifying reference gene primers. Assay used: immunoSEQ multiplex PCR; TCRdb lists only in-frame clones, some missing. Clone size and V and J calls were adopted from that table, with D and trimming inferred from the DNA. There are approximately 170,000 clones in the sample; about four fifths occur only once, and about 11% lies in the top ten. This CDR3 contains 16 residues. The junction had 6 bases not matched to a gene; V was cut back by 4 bases and J by 0 bases. Germline-derived CDR1 and CDR2 are SGDLS and YYNGEE. The sample consisted of peripheral blood. The clonotype comes from an elderly woman with active or convalescent COVID-19. V gene TRBV9 combines with J gene TRBJ1-1; 10 nucleotides line up with TRBD1. The CDR3 region has the DNA TGTGCCAGCAGCTACGGGACAGGGGTAATGAACACTGAAGCTTTCTTT. This codes for CASSYGTGVMNTEAFF.